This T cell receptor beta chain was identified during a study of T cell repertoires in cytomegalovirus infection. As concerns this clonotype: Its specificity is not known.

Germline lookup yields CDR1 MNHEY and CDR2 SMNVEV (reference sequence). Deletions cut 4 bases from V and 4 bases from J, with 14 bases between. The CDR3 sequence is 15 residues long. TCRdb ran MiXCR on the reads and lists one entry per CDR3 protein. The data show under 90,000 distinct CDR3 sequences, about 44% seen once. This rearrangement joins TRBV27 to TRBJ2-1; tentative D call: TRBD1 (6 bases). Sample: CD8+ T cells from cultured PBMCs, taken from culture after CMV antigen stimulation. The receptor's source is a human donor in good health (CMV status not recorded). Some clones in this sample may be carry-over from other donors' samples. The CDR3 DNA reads TGTGCCAGCAGTTACGCTGGCAGGGGTTACAATGAGCAGTTCTTC. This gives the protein CASSYAGRGYNEQFF.